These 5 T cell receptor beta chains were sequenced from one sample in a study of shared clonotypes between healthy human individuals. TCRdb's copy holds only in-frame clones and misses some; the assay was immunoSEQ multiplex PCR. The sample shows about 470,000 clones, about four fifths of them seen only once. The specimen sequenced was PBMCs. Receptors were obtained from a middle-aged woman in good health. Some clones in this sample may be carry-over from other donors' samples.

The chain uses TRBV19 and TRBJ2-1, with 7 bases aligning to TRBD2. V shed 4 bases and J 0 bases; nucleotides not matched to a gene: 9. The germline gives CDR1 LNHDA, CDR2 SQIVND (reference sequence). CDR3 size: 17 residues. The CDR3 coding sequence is TGTGCCAGTAGTACTAGACTAGCTGGTAGCTCCTACAATGAGCAGTTCTTC. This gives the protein CASSTRLAGSSYNEQFF.

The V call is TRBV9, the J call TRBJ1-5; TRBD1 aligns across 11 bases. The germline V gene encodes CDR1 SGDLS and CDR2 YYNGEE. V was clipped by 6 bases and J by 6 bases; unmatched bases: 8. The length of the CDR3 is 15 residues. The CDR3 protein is CASIPEDRGRQPQHF. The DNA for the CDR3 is TGTGCCAGCATACCCGAGGACAGGGGGCGTCAGCCCCAGCATTTT. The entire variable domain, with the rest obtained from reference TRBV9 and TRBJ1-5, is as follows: DSGVTQTPKHLITATGQRVTLRCSPRSGDLSVYWYQQSLDQGLQFLIQYYNGEERAKGNILERFSAQQFPDLHSELNLSSLELGDSALYFCASIPEDRGRQPQHFGDGTRLSIL.

In DNA, the CDR3 is TGTGCCAGCTCGAACCGGGACAGGGGTAGCTCTGGAAACACCATATATTTT. Translated, it gives CASSNRDRGSSGNTIYF. The rearrangement joins TRBV2 to TRBJ1-3; 10 bases match TRBD1. The J segment lost 0 bases and the V segment lost 8 bases, leaving 10 bases of the junction unmatched. The CDR3 is 17 amino acids. CDR1 is SNHLY, CDR2 FYNNEI, per germline.

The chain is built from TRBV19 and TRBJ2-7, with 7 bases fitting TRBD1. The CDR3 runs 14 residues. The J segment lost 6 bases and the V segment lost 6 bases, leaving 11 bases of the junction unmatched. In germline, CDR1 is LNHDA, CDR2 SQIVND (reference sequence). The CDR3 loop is CASSSTGFKSEQYF. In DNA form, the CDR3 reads TGTGCCAGTAGCTCGACAGGGTTCAAGAGCGAGCAGTACTTC.

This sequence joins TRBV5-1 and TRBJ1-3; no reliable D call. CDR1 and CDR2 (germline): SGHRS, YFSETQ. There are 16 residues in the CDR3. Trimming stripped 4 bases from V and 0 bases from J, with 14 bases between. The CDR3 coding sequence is TGCGCCAGCAGCGACCCGACTCTCAGCTCTGGAAACACCATATATTTT. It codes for CASSDPTLSSGNTIYF.